This T cell receptor (beta chain) was found in a study of blood T cell repertoires in COVID-19 (dated by TCRdb to 2020 to 2021). Regarding the complete study: Samples from collaborators originated in the United States, Italy and Spain and spanned both the acute and convalescent phases of COVID-19. Nearly every sample came with metadata listing a de-identified subject ID, COVID-19 status, age in years and sex. The prospective study material was composed of cDNA or gDNA derived from T cells, B-cell-depleted T cells, or PBMCs. Deeply sampled blood TCRbeta repertoires from subjects exposed to, actively infected with, or recovered from COVID-19 were included in the dataset. The repertoires were released in a freely available public database meant as a resource for research on the immune response to SARS-CoV-2. The samples were drawn from the first 160 participants of the ongoing ImmuneRACE study and from some 1,300 subjects provided by 6 global collaborators. Where available, HLA class I and class II types were taken from metadata supplied by the sample provider and were not determined by assay-based typing.

Concerning this clone itself: Its antigen is unknown. No much larger clonotype is one base removed from it; base qualities were not supplied.

Results the study describes overall, beyond this receptor: The amount of clinical and demographic metadata varied by source and participant and was provided uncurated.

The collaborating institutions used their own protocols to collect whole blood in K2EDTA tubes. Collaborator samples were shipped for TCRbeta analysis as frozen whole blood, isolated PBMCs, or DNA extracted from either sample type. TCRbeta CDR3 regions were amplified from genomic DNA by means of the immunoSEQ Assay, a bias-controlled multiplex PCR. The source study handled its data this way. The number of nucleated cells in each sample was estimated by amplification of reference gene primers within the assay. Sequence reads were collapsed and filtered to measure the absolute abundance of every unique TCRbeta CDR3 rearrangement. For each sample, productive Simpson clonality was calculated as the square root of Simpson's diversity index across productive rearrangements. TCRdb took this table from immuneACCESS and kept in-frame rearrangements with V and J called. Such tables lack part of the clones; where checked against another copy, unresolved V genes explain under half of the gap, and the rest is unexplained. V and J calls and clone size are those listed in that table; D and trimming were worked out from the DNA. Recorded for this sample are about 32,000 clones; approximately 86% of them occurred a single time. The ten biggest clones cover less than 7% of the sample.

The V and J ends are trimmed by 10 bases and 10 bases, leaving 17 bases between them. From its cysteine to its phenylalanine, the CDR3 spans 13 amino acids. Only CDR3 DNA remains: 39 bases, in frame from the first base. Via the germline V gene (reference sequence), CDR1 is MNHNY and CDR2 SVGAGI. The rearrangement combines TRBV6-6 with TRBJ1-6; too little of a D gene remains to name it. The receptor was isolated from an elderly woman with active or convalescent COVID-19. The material sequenced was peripheral blood. The DNA is TGTGCCAACGCGGTGGGTGGTAGCTCACCCCTCCACTTT. Its coded protein is CANAVGGSSPLHF.